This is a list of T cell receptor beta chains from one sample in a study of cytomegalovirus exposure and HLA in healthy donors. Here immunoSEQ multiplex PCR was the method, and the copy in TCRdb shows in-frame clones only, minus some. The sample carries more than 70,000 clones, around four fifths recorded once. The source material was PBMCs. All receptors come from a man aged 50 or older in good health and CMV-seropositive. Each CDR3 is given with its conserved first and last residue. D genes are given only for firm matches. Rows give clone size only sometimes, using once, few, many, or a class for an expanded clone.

CASPKKGGDQPQHF TGTGCCAGCCCCAAAAAGGGAGGGGATCAGCCCCAGCATTTT TRBV21-1 few TRBJ1-5 -
CAIMDSLNTEAFF TGTGCCATCATGGACAGCTTGAACACTGAAGCTTTCTTT TRBV10-3 once TRBJ1-1 -
CARSSPGQGKHLAKNIQYF TGTGCCAGAAGCTCACCGGGACAGGGGAAGCATTTAGCCAAAAACATTCAGTACTTC TRBV7-5 - TRBJ2-4 -
CASSDQRHKIEAFF TGTGCCAGCAGTGACCAGAGACACAAAATTGAAGCTTTCTTT TRBV6-5 - TRBJ1-1 -
CASSITSGSPQETQYF TGTGCCAGTAGTATCACTAGCGGGAGTCCGCAAGAGACCCAGTACTTC TRBV19 - TRBJ2-5 TRBD2
CASRTGVNEQFF TGTGCCAGCAGAACGGGAGTGAATGAGCAGTTCTTC TRBV6-6 - TRBJ2-1 -
CASSAQGIAGANVLTF TGTGCCAGTAGTGCTCAGGGGATTGCAGGGGCCAACGTCCTGACTTTC TRBV19 few TRBJ2-6 -
CASSEGQLNTEAFF TGTGCCAGCTCAGAGGGACAGCTGAACACTGAAGCTTTCTTT TRBV6-6 - TRBJ1-1 TRBD1
CSVARGDGYTF TGCAGCGTTGCCAGGGGTGATGGCTACACCTTC TRBV29-1 - TRBJ1-2 -
CASSQDPLYRGNTEAFF TGTGCCAGCAGCCAAGACCCCCTTTACAGGGGGAACACTGAAGCTTTCTTT TRBV4-2 - TRBJ1-1 TRBD1
CASSIQGTNQPQHF TGTGCCAGTAGTATCCAGGGTACCAATCAGCCCCAGCATTTT TRBV19 few TRBJ1-5 -
CASSVVLGLGENEQFF TGTGCCAGCAGCGTAGTATTGGGCCTTGGGGAGAATGAGCAGTTCTTC TRBV9 - TRBJ2-1 -
CASSPGDSATNEKLFF TGTGCCAGCAGCCCTGGCGACAGCGCAACTAATGAAAAACTGTTTTTT TRBV7-9 - TRBJ1-4 -
CASSHRGTGIFSGNTIYF TGTGCCAGCAGCCATCGCGGGACAGGGATTTTCTCTGGAAACACCATATATTTT TRBV7-8 medium-sized TRBJ1-3 TRBD1
CASSLSAGGYYGYTF TGTGCCAGCAGTTTATCGGCGGGGGGGTACTATGGCTACACCTTC TRBV27 - TRBJ1-2 -
CASSSRDNEQFF TGTGCCAGCAGCTCCCGGGACAATGAGCAGTTCTTC TRBV11-2 - TRBJ2-1 -
CAISVSRGEDNEQFF TGTGCCATCAGTGTCTCCAGGGGGGAAGACAATGAGCAGTTCTTC TRBV10-3 - TRBJ2-1 -
CASSYAEGAGELFF TGTGCCAGCAGTTATGCCGAGGGGGCCGGGGAGCTGTTTTTT TRBV6-6 - TRBJ2-2 -
CSVEDLREGHYEQYF TGCAGCGTTGAAGATCTCCGGGAGGGGCACTACGAGCAGTACTTC TRBV29-1 - TRBJ2-7 TRBD2
CSSSPGATSYEQYF TGTTCCAGCAGCCCAGGCGCAACTTCATACGAGCAGTACTTC TRBV7-9 - TRBJ2-7 -
CASSGTGTGGSEQYF TGTGCCAGCAGTGGAACCGGGACAGGGGGCAGCGAGCAGTACTTC TRBV6-1 - TRBJ2-7 TRBD1
CASSIWGSRPGELFF TGTGCCAGTAGTATTTGGGGCAGTAGACCCGGGGAGCTGTTTTTT TRBV19 - TRBJ2-2 -
CASSLVAGSQPQHF TGTGCCAGCAGTTTAGTTGCAGGCAGTCAGCCCCAGCATTTT TRBV27 few TRBJ1-5 -
CASRGLGDTEAFF TGTGCCAGCAGAGGGCTCGGGGACACTGAAGCTTTCTTT TRBV25-1 once TRBJ1-1 -
CASSNDTTSAVYEQYF TGTGCCAGTAGTAATGACACGACTAGCGCGGTATACGAGCAGTACTTC TRBV19 - TRBJ2-7 TRBD2
CASSEGTLQETQYF TGTGCCAGCAGTGAAGGGACACTTCAAGAGACCCAGTACTTC TRBV25-1 - TRBJ2-5 -
CASSQEAGGYQPQHF TGCGCCAGCAGCCAAGAAGCTGGGGGCTATCAGCCCCAGCATTTT TRBV4-3 - TRBJ1-5 -
CASSRGTSGIKNYEQYF TGTGCCAGCAGCCGCGGAACTAGCGGGATCAAGAATTACGAGCAGTACTTC TRBV5-4 - TRBJ2-7 TRBD2
CAWSADKNTEAFF TGTGCCTGGAGTGCAGACAAGAACACTGAAGCTTTCTTT TRBV30 - TRBJ1-1 -
CASSYLPPQGAYEQYF TGTGCCAGCAGTTACCTACCCCCACAGGGGGCCTACGAGCAGTACTTC TRBV6-5 - TRBJ2-7 TRBD1
CSVGQGTSGNTIYF TGCAGCGTTGGGCAGGGTACCTCTGGAAACACCATATATTTT TRBV29-1 - TRBJ1-3 -
CASSYGGLAGADTQYF TGTGCCAGCAGCTACGGTGGTCTAGCGGGAGCAGATACGCAGTATTTT TRBV11-3 - TRBJ2-3 TRBD2
CASSLASGGTSYEQYF TGTGCCAGCAGCTTAGCAAGCGGGGGTACCTCCTACGAGCAGTACTTC TRBV7-2 - TRBJ2-7 TRBD2
CASSVLAGVSTDTQYF TGTGCCAGCAGCGTACTAGCGGGAGTTAGCACAGATACGCAGTATTTT TRBV9 once TRBJ2-3 TRBD2
CASSELGTQRNQPQHF TGTGCCAGCAGTGAATTAGGGACTCAACGCAATCAGCCCCAGCATTTT TRBV2 - TRBJ1-5 -
CASSPTHQGGDGYTF TGTGCCAGCTCACCTACTCATCAGGGGGGTGATGGCTACACCTTC TRBV18 - TRBJ1-2 TRBD1
CAWTGGNSQYF TGTGCCTGGACAGGGGGGAACAGTCAGTACTTC TRBV30 - TRBJ2-4 -
CASSPPRAGVLVIEQYF TGTGCCAGCAGCCCCCCTCGAGCGGGGGTACTGGTGATCGAGCAGTACTTC TRBV11-2 - TRBJ2-7 TRBD2
CASSYSAGYEQYF TGTGCCAGCAGTTACTCGGCCGGGTACGAGCAGTACTTC TRBV10-3 - TRBJ2-7 -
CASSLSGLAYNEQFF TGTGCCAGCAGTTTATCAGGACTGGCCTACAATGAGCAGTTCTTC TRBV27 few TRBJ2-1 -
CASSIVAMETQYF TGTGCCAGTAGTATAGTAGCGATGGAGACCCAGTACTTC TRBV19 - TRBJ2-5 -
CASGLIVPSGRSDTQYF TGTGCTAGTGGTTTGATCGTACCTAGCGGGCGCTCAGATACGCAGTATTTT TRBV12-5 - TRBJ2-3 TRBD2
CASSLAYTDTQYF TGTGCCAGCAGCTTGGCTTACACAGATACGCAGTATTTT TRBV11-2 - TRBJ2-3 -
CASSAVGTATNEKLFF TGCGCCAGCAGCGCAGTCGGGACAGCAACTAATGAAAAACTGTTTTTT TRBV5-1 - TRBJ1-4 TRBD1
CATLPKQATEGYTF TGTGCCACCCTCCCGAAGCAGGCGACCGAAGGCTACACCTTC TRBV6-5 - TRBJ1-2 -
CASSKPPRGENYGYTF TGTGCCAGCAGCAAACCACCCCGGGGAGAAAACTATGGCTACACCTTC TRBV21-1 - TRBJ1-2 -
CACTGQGATGELFF TGTGCCTGTACTGGACAGGGGGCAACCGGGGAGCTGTTTTTT TRBV19 - TRBJ2-2 TRBD1
CASSKKGAGLAIYEQYF TGTGCCAGCAGCAAGAAAGGTGCGGGACTAGCAATCTACGAGCAGTACTTC TRBV21-1 - TRBJ2-7 -
CASSRLALSTDTQYF TGTGCCAGCAGCCGACTAGCGCTCAGCACAGATACGCAGTATTTT TRBV7-9 - TRBJ2-3 TRBD2
CASSTRQRGTLYEQYF TGTGCCAGCAGCACACGCCAGCGGGGTACCCTATACGAGCAGTACTTC TRBV11-2 - TRBJ2-7 TRBD2
CASRGWDRGDEKLFF TGTGCCAGCAGGGGGTGGGACAGGGGCGATGAAAAACTGTTTTTT TRBV11-2 - TRBJ1-4 TRBD1
CASSNYNNEQFF TGTGCCAGTAGTAACTACAACAATGAGCAGTTCTTC TRBV19 - TRBJ2-1 -
CASSGRQGMNTEAFF TGTGCCAGCAGCGGGCGGCAGGGGATGAACACTGAAGCTTTCTTT TRBV7-8 - TRBJ1-1 -
CAWSRREEAFF TGTGCCTGGAGTAGAAGAGAAGAAGCTTTCTTT TRBV30 - TRBJ1-1 -
CASSYDSRTEAFF TGCGCCAGCAGCTATGACAGTAGGACTGAAGCTTTCTTT TRBV5-1 - TRBJ1-1 -
CASSLSRREAFF TGTGCCAGCAGCTTATCGCGGCGTGAAGCTTTCTTT TRBV7-2 once TRBJ1-1 -
CSVRTVGNTIYF TGCAGCGTTCGGACAGTCGGAAACACCATATATTTT TRBV29-1 - TRBJ1-3 -
CSVGRVNTEAFF TGCAGCGTTGGACGGGTTAACACTGAAGCTTTCTTT TRBV29-1 - TRBJ1-1 -
CASSGSFATNEKLFF TGTGCCAGCAGCGGTAGTTTTGCAACTAATGAAAAACTGTTTTTT TRBV11-3 - TRBJ1-4 -
CASSHTGDTQYF TGCGCCAGCAGCCACACAGGAGATACGCAGTATTTT TRBV4-1 - TRBJ2-3 -